This T cell receptor beta chain comes out of a study of T cell responses to AZD1222 COVID-19 vaccine. Overall study context: The study pooled second doses at about 4 or about 12 weeks.

V was pared by 2 bases and J by 2 bases, with 10 bases between. The germline gives CDR1 MNHNY, CDR2 SVGAGI (reference sequence). The CDR3 length is 16 residues. To note about this clone: What it binds is not known.

Study-wide results and limits: Repertoire collection took place solely once the T cell response had peaked. Dominant CD4 TCR responses targeted spike regions 160-218 and 743-854.

Produced via immunoSEQ multiplex PCR; TCRdb's table is partial and in-frame only. The profile covers more than 150,000 clones, with 70% to 90% appearing a single time and 5% to 7% taken by the ten largest. The V gene is TRBV6-6, the J gene TRBJ2-6; tentatively, D is TRBD2 (5 bases). The sequencing used peripheral blood, collected on day 0 of AZD1222 vaccination. This sequence was found in an adult in good health. The CDR3 spells CASSYGSSPGANVLTF. The CDR3 DNA reads as TGTGCCAGCAGTTACGGTTCTAGCCCTGGGGCCAACGTCCTGACTTTC.